The source of this T cell receptor beta chain is a study of PD-1 blockade in classical Hodgkin lymphoma. General study results and limits: As was reported, newly diagnosed patients showed lower baseline TCR diversity than healthy donors did.

On this clone itself: What it binds is not known.

Following autologous stem cell transplantation, relapse occurred in every patient, and exposure to brentuximab vedotin varied. When best responses were assessed, they were complete response, partial response or progressive disease. Trimming cost V 6 bases and J 0 bases, with 18 bases left between them. The length of the CDR3 is 17 residues. Germline-derived CDR1 and CDR2 are KGHSH and LQKENI. The assay was immunoSEQ multiplex PCR, and TCRdb's table has in-frame clones only and misses some. The table shows about 36,000 clones, with more than 65% occurring only once. The sequencing here drew on peripheral blood mononuclear cells (PBMCs), taken before the second cycle of nivolumab. The sequence was collected from a human donor with classical Hodgkin lymphoma. The chain recombines TRBV18 with TRBJ1-3; no clear D. This chain's CDR3 is CASSPLGSGYSGNTIYF. CDR3 nucleotide sequence: TGTGCCAGCTCCCCGCTTGGGTCCGGATACTCTGGAAACACCATATATTTT.